The clone carrying this T cell receptor (beta chain) was seen more than once but under ten times. Sequence at one end of the junction differs from germline and may be a read error. This sample was taken from a study of human T cells and chemical hapten exposure. The CDR3 is made up of 14 amino acids. TCRdb reanalysed the RACE reads using MiXCR and keeps one entry per CDR3 protein. This repertoire shows over 85,000 distinct CDR3 sequences, 9.3% found once; its top ten account for 2% to 2.5%. The sample's time point: patch test 2, 6 weeks after DPC sensitization. Treatment specified: therapeutic diphenylcyclopropenone sensitization with weekly scalp DPC.

This specimen was whole blood, taken in connection with sensitization to the hapten diphenylcyclopropenone (DPC). The rearrangement uses TRBV12-3 or TRBV12-4 and TRBJ2-7, with TRBD1 matching 9 bases. The TCR comes from a woman in her forties with alopecia areata. Some clones in this sample may be carry-over from other donors' samples. CDR3 in amino acids: CASRPTGGRSALSF. The CDR3, as DNA: TGTGCCAGCAGGCCAACAGGGGGCCGAAGCGCACTTTCCTTC.